This TCR beta chain was sequenced during a study of blood T cell repertoires in COVID-19 (TCRdb year 2020). Regarding the study in general: Samples from collaborators originated in the United States, Italy and Spain and spanned both the acute and convalescent phases of COVID-19. The prospective study material was composed of cDNA or gDNA derived from T cells, B-cell-depleted T cells, or PBMCs. The dataset comprised deeply sampled blood TCRbeta repertoires from subjects exposed to, actively infected with, or recovered from COVID-19. The repertoires were released in a freely available public database intended as a resource for research on the immune response to SARS-CoV-2. The samples were drawn from the first 160 participants of the ongoing ImmuneRACE study and from over 950 subjects provided by 6 global collaborators. A de-identified subject ID, COVID-19 status, age in years and sex were almost always included in the sample metadata. Where HLA class I and class II types were available, the types were taken from metadata supplied by the sample provider, not from assay-based typing.

Collaborating institutions collected whole blood in K2EDTA tubes following their own protocols. Collaborator samples were shipped for TCRbeta analysis as frozen whole blood, isolated PBMCs, or DNA extracted from either sample type. This clone was seen a single time. The antigen it recognizes is unknown. Base qualities are not at hand, and no much larger clone is one base apart. The paper as a whole reports these results and caveats: Clinical and demographic metadata were provided uncurated, with the amount varying by source and participant.

In the germline V gene (reference sequence), CDR1 corresponds to GTSNPN and CDR2 to SVGIG. Including the terminal cysteine and phenylalanine, the CDR3 comprises 14 residues. Only the CDR3 part of the read is kept: 42 bases, read in frame from the first base. Trimming takes 4 bases from V and 0 bases from J, and the germline ends sit 12 bases apart. TCRbeta CDR3 regions were amplified from genomic DNA by means of the immunoSEQ Assay, a bias-controlled multiplex PCR. Regarding the original processing steps: Nucleated cell counts per sample were estimated from amplification of reference gene primers within the assay. To quantify the absolute abundance of each unique TCRbeta CDR3 rearrangement, sequence reads were collapsed and filtered. For each sample, productive Simpson clonality was calculated as the square root of Simpson's diversity index over productive rearrangements. The source is immuneACCESS, and TCRdb retained only in-frame sequences with V and J called. Part of the clones is not carried over; for the studies checked, unresolved V genes explain less than half of this, and the remainder is unexplained. Clonal size and the V and J genes are those of that table, whereas D and trimming came from the DNA. The sample has 45,000 to 65,000 clones on record, roughly 77% of them singletons. The ten largest clones represent 40% to 45% of the sample.

This clonotype was sampled from a man aged 70-80 years with active or convalescent COVID-19. The chain is encoded by TRBV30 joined to TRBJ1-1; there is no confident call for the D gene. The sample was peripheral blood. At the DNA level, the sequence is TGTGCCTGGACTCGTAGCTCCCTGAACACTGAAGCTTTCTTT. The resulting protein is CAWTRSSLNTEAFF.